The present entry profiles one T cell receptor (beta chain) with its context. Its antigen is as yet unknown. CDR3 length: 13 residues. V was cut by 0 bases and J by 4 bases, with 6 bases left in between. From germline, CDR1 is SGHVS and CDR2 FQNEAQ. Only in-frame clones appear in the TCRdb table, and some are missing; sequencing was by immunoSEQ multiplex PCR. The table shows 42,000 or so clones, with around 79% occurring only once. This specimen belongs to a study of vaccination effects on CD4 cells after COVID-19. About the study: Participants got two doses of BNT162b2 or mRNA-1273 vaccine.

Study-wide results and limits: Convalescents' post-vaccination spike-reactive clones were chiefly new, vaccine-induced ones.

Sequencing followed a ViraFEST assay step that expanded antigen-specific CD4+ T cells with viral peptide pools. CD4+ T cell isolation took place after less than 13 days of culture. The person had PCR-confirmed SARS-CoV-2 infection between March and December 2020. The sample was CD4+ T cells from PBMCs cultured with a peptide pool, taken before COVID-19 vaccination. This clonotype originated in a human donor who had a prior SARS-CoV-2 infection. V usage is TRBV7-8 and J usage is TRBJ1-2; D not resolved. The CDR3 reads CASSLALAYGYTF. The CDR3 DNA is TGTGCCAGCAGCTTAGCGCTCGCCTATGGCTACACCTTC.